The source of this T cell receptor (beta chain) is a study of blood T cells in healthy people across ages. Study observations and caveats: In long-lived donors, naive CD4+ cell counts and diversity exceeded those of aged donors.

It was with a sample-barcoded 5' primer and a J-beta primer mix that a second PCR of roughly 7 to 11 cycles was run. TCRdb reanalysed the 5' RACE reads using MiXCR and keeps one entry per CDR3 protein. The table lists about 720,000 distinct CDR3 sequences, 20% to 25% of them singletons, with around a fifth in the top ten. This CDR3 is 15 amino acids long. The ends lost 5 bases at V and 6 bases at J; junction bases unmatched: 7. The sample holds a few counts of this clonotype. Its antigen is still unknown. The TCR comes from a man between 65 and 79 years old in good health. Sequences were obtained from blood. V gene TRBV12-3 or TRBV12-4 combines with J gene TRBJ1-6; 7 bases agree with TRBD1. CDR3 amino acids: CASSLDRVVNSPLHF. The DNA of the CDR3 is TGTGCCAGCAGTCTTGACAGGGTGGTTAATTCACCCCTCCACTTT.